A single sample is the source of the 13 T cell receptor beta chains below, sequenced in a study of CD8+ T cells in alopecia areata. RNA extraction and reverse transcription yielded cDNA as sequencing template. Repertoires were generated with immunoSEQ multiplex PCR, while TCRdb's copy carries only in-frame clones and drops some. The sample holds about 120,000 clones, approximately 48% seen once. The source was CD8+ T cells sorted from blood, collected at week 0. The receptors derive from a human donor with alopecia areata.

The CDR3 loop is CTDGTNYGYTF. For the CDR3, the DNA is TGCACGGACGGGACAAACTATGGCTACACCTTC. This sequence joins TRBV29-1 and TRBJ1-2; D might be TRBD1 (6 bases). This CDR3 is built from 11 residues. Germline assignment: CDR1 SQVTM and CDR2 ANQGSEA.

V usage is TRBV5-8 and J usage is TRBJ2-5, with D uncertain. This CDR3 region has 14 residues. CDR1 is SGHTS and CDR2 is YDEGEE in the germline V gene. Trimming took 0 bases from V and 0 from J, leaving 6 bases between them. The CDR3 reads CASSLVGDQETQYF. The CDR3 coding sequence is TGTGCCAGCAGCTTGGTTGGAGACCAAGAGACCCAGTACTTC.

The chain employs TRBV9 and TRBJ2-3; D remains unclear. Per the germline V gene, CDR1 is SGDLS and CDR2 is YYNGEE. The CDR3 runs 16 residues. The germline V and J ends were trimmed by 4 bases and 2 bases, with 17 bases remaining between them. The CDR3: CASSPVLGWVTDTQYF. CDR3 nucleotide sequence: TGTGCCAGCAGCCCCGTGCTCGGGTGGGTCACAGATACGCAGTATTTT.

This chain connects TRBV13 to TRBJ1-4; 8 bases match TRBD1. Germline lookup yields CDR1 PRHDT and CDR2 FYEKMQ (reference sequence). This CDR3 is built from 15 residues. The trim removed 5 bases at V and 7 bases at J, leaving 9 bases unmatched. CDR3 protein: CASSPPGGSGEKLFF. For the CDR3, the DNA is TGTGCCAGCAGCCCACCAGGGGGCTCAGGTGAAAAACTGTTTTTT.

The chain has TRBV6-5 and TRBJ2-7; possible D gene TRBD2, 5 bases. V lost 2 bases and J lost 2, with 10 bases in between. Germline CDR1 MNHEY, CDR2 SVGAGI. This CDR3 contains 14 residues. The CDR3 region is CASSYEGSPYEQYF. DNA for the CDR3: TGTGCCAGCAGTTACGAGGGATCCCCCTACGAGCAGTACTTC.

The chain employs TRBV5-1 and TRBJ2-1; D gene ambiguous. Germline V gives CDR1 SGHRS, CDR2 YFSETQ. There are 17 residues in the CDR3. Trimming left V 0 bases short and J 0 bases short, with 13 bases between. In DNA form, the CDR3 reads TGCGCCAGCAGCTTGGCCGTGGGCAGAGGCTCCTACAATGAGCAGTTCTTC. It codes for CASSLAVGRGSYNEQFF.

The chain has TRBV27 and TRBJ2-1; perhaps TRBD2 as D (7 bases). V lost 11 bases and J lost 1, with 15 bases in between. The CDR3 totals 14 residues. Germline V gives CDR1 MNHEY, CDR2 SMNVEV (reference sequence). This CDR3 reads CASWGGQSYNEQFF. CDR3 nucleotides: TGTGCCTCGTGGGGGGGACAATCCTACAATGAGCAGTTCTTC.

V is TRBV6-5 and J is TRBJ1-1; D unclear. Trimming removed 2 bases at V and 4 bases at J, with 8 bases between. Germline V lookup: CDR1 MNHEY, CDR2 SVGAGI. The CDR3 runs 13 residues. As DNA, the CDR3 is TGTGCCAGCAGTTACGACGGAGCCACTGAAGCTTTCTTT. This gives the protein CASSYDGATEAFF.

The chain employs TRBV30 and TRBJ2-6; D is unclear. Trimming pared 4 bases from V and 0 bases from J, leaving 10 bases between. The CDR3 is 15 residues long. Germline V gene data show CDR1 as GTSNPN and CDR2 as SVGIG (reference sequence). This chain's CDR3 is CAWTEKYSGANVLTF. The CDR3 DNA reads TGTGCCTGGACAGAGAAATACTCTGGGGCCAACGTCCTGACTTTC.

The V and J genes are TRBV7-8 and TRBJ1-5, with TRBD1 as a possible D gene (5 bases). The CDR3 consists of 12 residues. Germline values: CDR1 SGHVS, CDR2 FQNEAQ. V lost 3 bases and J 8 bases, leaving 8 bases between the germline ends. CDR3 coding DNA: TGTGCCAGCAGCTTCGTGACAGAGCCCCAGCATTTT. Protein sequence: CASSFVTEPQHF.

This chain joins TRBV19 and TRBJ1-5, with 7 nucleotides matching TRBD1. This CDR3 spans 16 amino acids. The germline V gene has CDR1 LNHDA and CDR2 SQIVND (reference sequence). J lost 4 bases, V lost 3 bases, and 9 bases had no gene match. In DNA form, the CDR3 reads TGTGCCAGTAGTATCCCTCGACAGGGCAGGAATCAGCCCCAGCATTTT. Translated, it gives CASSIPRQGRNQPQHF.

The chain joins TRBV7-6 to TRBJ2-5; D possibly corresponds to TRBD2 (5 bases). Trimming removed 2 bases from V and 2 bases from J, with 12 bases in between. The CDR3 totals 15 residues. Germline V lookup: CDR1 SGHVS, CDR2 FNYEAQ. In DNA, the CDR3 is TGTGCCAGCAGCTTATACGGTGAGGGACAAGAGACCCAGTACTTC. Amino acid sequence: CASSLYGEGQETQYF.

V and J are TRBV7-9 and TRBJ2-7, with a tentative D call TRBD2 (5 bases). V was clipped by 2 bases and J by 5 bases, with 10 bases between them. The CDR3 contains 13 residues. Germline assignment: CDR1 SEHNR and CDR2 FQNEAQ (reference sequence). CDR3 sequence: CASSLPVGDEQYF. The CDR3 DNA reads TGTGCCAGCAGCTTACCAGTCGGGGACGAGCAGTACTTC. Full variable domain (rest looked up from reference TRBV7-9 and TRBJ2-7): DTGVSQNPRHKITKRGQNVTFRCDPISEHNRLYWYRQTLGQGPEFLTYFQNEAQLEKSRLLSDRFSAERPKGSFSTLEIQRTEQGDSAMYLCASSLPVGDEQYFGPGTRLTVT.